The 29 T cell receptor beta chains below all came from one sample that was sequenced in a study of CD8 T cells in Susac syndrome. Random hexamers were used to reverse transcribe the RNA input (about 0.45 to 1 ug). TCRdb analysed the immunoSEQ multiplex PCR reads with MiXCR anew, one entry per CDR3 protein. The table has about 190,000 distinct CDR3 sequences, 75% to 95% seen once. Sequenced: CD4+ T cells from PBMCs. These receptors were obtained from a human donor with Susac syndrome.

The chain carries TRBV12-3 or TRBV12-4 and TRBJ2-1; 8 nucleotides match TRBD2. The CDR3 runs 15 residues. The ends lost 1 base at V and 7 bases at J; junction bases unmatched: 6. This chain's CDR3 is CASSLVAGGNNEQFF. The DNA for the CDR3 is TGTGCCAGCAGTTTAGTGGCGGGAGGAAATAATGAGCAGTTCTTC.

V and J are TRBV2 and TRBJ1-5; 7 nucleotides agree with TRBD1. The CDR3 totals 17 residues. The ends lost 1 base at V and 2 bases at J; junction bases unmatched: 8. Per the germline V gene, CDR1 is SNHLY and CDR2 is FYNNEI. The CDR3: CASSEVRQGGRNQPQHF. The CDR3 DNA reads TGTGCCAGCAGTGAAGTCCGACAGGGTGGACGCAATCAGCCCCAGCATTTT.

The CDR3 loop is CASSLLQPYEQYF. Here the CDR3 DNA reads TGTGCCAGCAGCTTATTACAGCCCTACGAGCAGTACTTC. This chain connects TRBV7-9 to TRBJ2-7; D unclear. The V gene lost 2 bases and the J gene lost 2 bases, with 7 bases spanning the gap. Germline CDR1 is SEHNR and CDR2 is FQNEAQ (reference sequence). This CDR3 is built from 13 residues.

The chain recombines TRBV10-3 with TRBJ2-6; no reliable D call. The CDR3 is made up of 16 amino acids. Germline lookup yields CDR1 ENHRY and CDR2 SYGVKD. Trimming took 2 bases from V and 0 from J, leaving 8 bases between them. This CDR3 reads CAISEKPRSGANVLTF. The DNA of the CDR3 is TGTGCCATCAGTGAGAAGCCTCGCTCTGGGGCCAACGTCCTGACTTTC.

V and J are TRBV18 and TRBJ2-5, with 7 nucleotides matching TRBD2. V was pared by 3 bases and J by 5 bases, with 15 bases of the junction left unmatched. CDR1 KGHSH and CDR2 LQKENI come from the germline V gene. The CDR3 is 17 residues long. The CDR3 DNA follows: TGTGCCAGCTCACCTTTCGAGCGGGGAATCGGGGAGGAGACCCAGTACTTC. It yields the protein CASSPFERGIGEETQYF.

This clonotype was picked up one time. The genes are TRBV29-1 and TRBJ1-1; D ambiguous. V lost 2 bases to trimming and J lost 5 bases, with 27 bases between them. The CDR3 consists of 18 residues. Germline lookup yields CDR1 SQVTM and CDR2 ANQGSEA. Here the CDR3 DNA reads TGCAGCGTTGAAAGGGCCAGGTGGAATCATGCGATCGCAACTGAAGCTTTCTTT. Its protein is CSVERARWNHAIATEAFF.

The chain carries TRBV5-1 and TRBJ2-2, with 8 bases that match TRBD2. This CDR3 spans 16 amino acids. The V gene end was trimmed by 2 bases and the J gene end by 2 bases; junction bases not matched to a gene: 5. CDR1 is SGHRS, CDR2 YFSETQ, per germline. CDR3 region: CASSFTSGFNTGELFF. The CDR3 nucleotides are TGCGCCAGCAGCTTCACTAGCGGCTTTAACACCGGGGAGCTGTTTTTT.

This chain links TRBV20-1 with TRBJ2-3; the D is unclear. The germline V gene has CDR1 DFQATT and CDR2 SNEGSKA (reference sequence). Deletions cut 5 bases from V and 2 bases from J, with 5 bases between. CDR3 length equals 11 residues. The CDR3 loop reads CSAQNTDTQYF. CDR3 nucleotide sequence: TGCAGTGCTCAGAACACAGATACGCAGTATTTT.

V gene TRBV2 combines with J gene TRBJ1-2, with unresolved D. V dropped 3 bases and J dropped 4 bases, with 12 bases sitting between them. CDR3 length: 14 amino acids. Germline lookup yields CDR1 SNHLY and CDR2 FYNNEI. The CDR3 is CASSETNSFYGYTF. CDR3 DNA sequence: TGTGCCAGCAGTGAGACGAACAGTTTCTATGGCTACACCTTC.

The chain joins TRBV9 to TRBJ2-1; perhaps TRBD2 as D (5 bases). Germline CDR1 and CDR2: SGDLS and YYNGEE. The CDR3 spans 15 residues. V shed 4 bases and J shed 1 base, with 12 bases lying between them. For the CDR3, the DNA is TGTGCCAGCAGCTTGGGCGAGGGATCCTACAATGAGCAGTTCTTC. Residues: CASSLGEGSYNEQFF.

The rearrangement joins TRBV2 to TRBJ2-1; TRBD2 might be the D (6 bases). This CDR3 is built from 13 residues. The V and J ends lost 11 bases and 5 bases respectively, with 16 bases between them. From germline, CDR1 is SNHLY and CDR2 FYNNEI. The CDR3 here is CAGGFIRDNEQFF. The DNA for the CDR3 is TGTGCCGGGGGGTTTATTAGAGACAATGAGCAGTTCTTC.

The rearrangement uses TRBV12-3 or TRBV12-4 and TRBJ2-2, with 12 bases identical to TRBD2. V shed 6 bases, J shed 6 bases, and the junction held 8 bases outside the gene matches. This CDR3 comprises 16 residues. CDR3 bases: TGTGCCAGCAGCCGCCCTCTAGCGGGGGGGGCCGGGGAGCTGTTTTTT. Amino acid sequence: CASSRPLAGGAGELFF.

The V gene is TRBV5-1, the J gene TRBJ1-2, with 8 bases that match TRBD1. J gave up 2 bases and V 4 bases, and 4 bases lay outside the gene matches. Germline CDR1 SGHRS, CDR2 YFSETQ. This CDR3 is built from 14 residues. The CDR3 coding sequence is TGCGCCAGCAGCACCGGGACAGGCAACTATGGCTACACCTTC. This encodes CASSTGTGNYGYTF.

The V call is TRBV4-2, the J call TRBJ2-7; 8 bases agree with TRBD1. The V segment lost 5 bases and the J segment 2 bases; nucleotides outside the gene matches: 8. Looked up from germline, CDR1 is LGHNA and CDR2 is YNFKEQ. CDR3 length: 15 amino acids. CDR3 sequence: CASSDPGGDTYEQYF. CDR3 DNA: TGTGCCAGCAGCGACCCAGGGGGCGATACCTACGAGCAGTACTTC.

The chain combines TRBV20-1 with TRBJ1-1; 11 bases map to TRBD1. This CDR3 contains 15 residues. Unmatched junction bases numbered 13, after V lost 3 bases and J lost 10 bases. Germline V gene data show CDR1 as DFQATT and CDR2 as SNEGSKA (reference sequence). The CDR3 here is CSARTAGTGGPAAFF. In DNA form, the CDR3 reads TGCAGTGCTAGGACAGCCGGGACAGGGGGACCGGCAGCTTTCTTT.

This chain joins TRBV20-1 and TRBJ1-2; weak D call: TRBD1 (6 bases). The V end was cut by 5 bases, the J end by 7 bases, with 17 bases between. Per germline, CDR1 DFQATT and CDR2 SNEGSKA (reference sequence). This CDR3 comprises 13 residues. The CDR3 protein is CSAHRTVLGGYTF. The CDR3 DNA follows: TGCAGTGCTCACCGGACAGTCTTAGGTGGCTACACCTTC.

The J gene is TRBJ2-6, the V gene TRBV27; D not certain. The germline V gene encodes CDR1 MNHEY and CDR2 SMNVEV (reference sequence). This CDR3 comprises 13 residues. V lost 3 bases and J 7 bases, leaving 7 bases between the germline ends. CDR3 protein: CASSFQVANVLTF. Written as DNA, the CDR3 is TGTGCCAGCAGTTTCCAGGTCGCCAACGTCCTGACTTTC.

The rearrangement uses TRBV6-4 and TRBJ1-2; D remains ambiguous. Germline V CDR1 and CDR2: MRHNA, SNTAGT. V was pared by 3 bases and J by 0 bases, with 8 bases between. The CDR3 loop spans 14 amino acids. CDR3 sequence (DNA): TGTGCCAGCAGTGAAATGATAGCTAACTATGGCTACACCTTC. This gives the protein CASSEMIANYGYTF.

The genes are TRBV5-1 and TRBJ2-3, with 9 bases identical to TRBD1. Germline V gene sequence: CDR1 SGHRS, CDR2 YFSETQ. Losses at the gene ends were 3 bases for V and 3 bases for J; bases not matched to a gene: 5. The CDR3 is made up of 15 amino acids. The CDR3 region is CASSYWDRETDTQYF. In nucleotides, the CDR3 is TGCGCCAGCAGCTATTGGGACAGGGAGACAGATACGCAGTATTTT.

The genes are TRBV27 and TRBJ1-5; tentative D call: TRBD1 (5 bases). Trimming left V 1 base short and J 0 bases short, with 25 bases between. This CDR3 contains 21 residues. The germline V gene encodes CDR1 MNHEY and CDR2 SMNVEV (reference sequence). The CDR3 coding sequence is TGTGCCAGCAGTTTATGGGGCAGGCGATCCTCCACCGATCTTAGCAATCAGCCCCAGCATTTT. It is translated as CASSLWGRRSSTDLSNQPQHF.

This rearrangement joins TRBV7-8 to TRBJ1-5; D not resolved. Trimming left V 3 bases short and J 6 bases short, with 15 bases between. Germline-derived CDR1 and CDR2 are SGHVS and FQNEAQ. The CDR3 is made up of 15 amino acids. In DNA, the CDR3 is TGTGCCAGCAGCTTGGAGGCGGGGTTTAGTCAGCCCCAGCATTTT. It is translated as CASSLEAGFSQPQHF.

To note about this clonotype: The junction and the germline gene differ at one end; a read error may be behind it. The chain's CDR3 is CASSLEKGRPYEQYF. CDR3 DNA: TGTGCTAGCAGCTTAGAAAAGGGTAGACCCTACGAGCAGTACTTC. The chain is built from TRBV7-7 and TRBJ2-7; the D is unclear. CDR3 length: 15 amino acids. The germline V gene encodes CDR1 SSHAT and CDR2 FNYEAQ (reference sequence).

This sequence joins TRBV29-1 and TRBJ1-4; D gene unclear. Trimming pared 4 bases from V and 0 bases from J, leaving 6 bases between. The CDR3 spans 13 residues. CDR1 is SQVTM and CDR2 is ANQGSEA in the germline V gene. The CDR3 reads CSVGVATNEKLFF. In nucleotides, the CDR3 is TGCAGCGTTGGGGTTGCAACTAATGAAAAACTGTTTTTT.

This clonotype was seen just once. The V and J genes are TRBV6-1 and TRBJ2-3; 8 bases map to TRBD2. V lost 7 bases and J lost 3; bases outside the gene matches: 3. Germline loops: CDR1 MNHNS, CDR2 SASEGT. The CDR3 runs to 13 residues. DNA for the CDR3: TGTGCCAGCACGGGAGGGGAAACAGATACGCAGTATTTT. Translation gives CASTGGETDTQYF.

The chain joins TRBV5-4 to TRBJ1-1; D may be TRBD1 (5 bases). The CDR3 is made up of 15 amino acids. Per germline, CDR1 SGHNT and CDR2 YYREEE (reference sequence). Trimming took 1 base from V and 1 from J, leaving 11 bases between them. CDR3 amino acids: CASSLPGVRNTEAFF. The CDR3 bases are TGTGCCAGCAGCTTGCCGGGGGTTAGGAACACTGAAGCTTTCTTT.

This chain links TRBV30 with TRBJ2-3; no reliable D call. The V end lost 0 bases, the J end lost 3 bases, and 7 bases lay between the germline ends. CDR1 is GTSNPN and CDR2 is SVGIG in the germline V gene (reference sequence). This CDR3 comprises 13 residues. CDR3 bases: TGTGCCTGGAGTGTACAGACAACAGATACGCAGTATTTT. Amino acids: CAWSVQTTDTQYF.

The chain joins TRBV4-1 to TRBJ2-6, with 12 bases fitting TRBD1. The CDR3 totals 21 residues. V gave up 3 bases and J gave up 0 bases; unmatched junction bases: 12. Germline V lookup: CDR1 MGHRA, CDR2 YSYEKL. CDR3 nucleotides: TGCGCCAGCAGCCAGGGGCCGGGACAGGGGGCGGGAGGCTCTGGGGCCAACGTCCTGACTTTC. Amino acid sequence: CASSQGPGQGAGGSGANVLTF.

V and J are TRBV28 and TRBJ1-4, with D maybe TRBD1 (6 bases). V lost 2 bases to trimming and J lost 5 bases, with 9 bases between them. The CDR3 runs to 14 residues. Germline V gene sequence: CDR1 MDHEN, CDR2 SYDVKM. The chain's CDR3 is CASSLPQGNEKLFF. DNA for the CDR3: TGTGCCAGCAGTTTACCCCAGGGGAATGAAAAACTGTTTTTT.

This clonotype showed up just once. CDR3 in amino acids: CASSFRDSEAFF. The CDR3 DNA reads TGTGCCAGCAGCTTCCGGGACAGTGAAGCTTTCTTT. V is TRBV5-4 and J is TRBJ1-1; 7 bases are a match to TRBD1. CDR3 size: 12 residues. CDR1 SGHNT and CDR2 YYREEE come from the germline V gene (reference sequence). V was pared by 2 bases and J by 7 bases, with 2 bases of the junction left unmatched.